This T cell receptor (beta chain) comes out of a study of blood T cells in healthy people across ages. On this clonotype: No antigen is known for it.

This CDR3 comprises 15 residues. Germline V gene sequence: CDR1 SGHRS, CDR2 YFSETQ. Next came a second PCR, run for roughly 6 to 11 cycles, which used a sample-barcoded 5' primer along with a J-beta primer mix. TCRdb redid the calling of the 5' RACE reads with MiXCR, one entry per CDR3 protein. This sample has about 1.4 million distinct CDR3 sequences, with around 55% found just once. Study conclusions and caveats: Higher diversity, along with more naive CD4+ cells, distinguished long-lived donors from aged donors. Total diversity from one million sequenced T cells was likely underestimated.

V is TRBV5-1 and J is TRBJ2-5; 8 bases fit TRBD1. With the DNA end fitting TRBJ2-7 better, the J assignment may be wrong. This TCR was sampled from a man younger than 30 in good health. The source material was blood. The CDR3 sequence is CASSFTDRGGGEQYF. The CDR3 bases are TGCGCCAGCAGCTTTACAGACAGGGGAGGTGGCGAGCAGTACTTC.